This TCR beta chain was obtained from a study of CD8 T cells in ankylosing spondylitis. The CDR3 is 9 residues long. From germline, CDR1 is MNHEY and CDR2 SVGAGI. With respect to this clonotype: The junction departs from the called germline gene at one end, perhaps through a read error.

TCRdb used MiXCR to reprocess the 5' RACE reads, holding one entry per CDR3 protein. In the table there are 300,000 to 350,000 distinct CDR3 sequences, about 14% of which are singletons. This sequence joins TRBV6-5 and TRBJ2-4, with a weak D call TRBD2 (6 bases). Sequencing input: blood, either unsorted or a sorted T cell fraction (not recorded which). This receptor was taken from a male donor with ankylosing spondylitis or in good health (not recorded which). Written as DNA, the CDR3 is TGTGCCTCCCAAGCCCCGGAGGGCTTC. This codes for CASQAPEGF.